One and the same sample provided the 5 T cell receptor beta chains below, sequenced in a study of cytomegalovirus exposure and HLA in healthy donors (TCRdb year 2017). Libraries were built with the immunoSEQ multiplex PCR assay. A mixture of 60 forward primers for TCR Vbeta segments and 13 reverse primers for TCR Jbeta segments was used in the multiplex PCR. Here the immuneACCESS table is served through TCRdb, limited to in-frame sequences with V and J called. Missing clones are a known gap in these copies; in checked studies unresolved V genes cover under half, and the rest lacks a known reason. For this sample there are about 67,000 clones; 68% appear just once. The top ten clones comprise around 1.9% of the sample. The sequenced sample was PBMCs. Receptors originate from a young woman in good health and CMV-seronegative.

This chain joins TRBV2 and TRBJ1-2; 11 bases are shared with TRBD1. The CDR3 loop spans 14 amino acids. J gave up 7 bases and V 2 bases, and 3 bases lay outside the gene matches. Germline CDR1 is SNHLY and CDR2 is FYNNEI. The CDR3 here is CASSEYGTGGGYTF. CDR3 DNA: TGTGCCAGCAGTGAATACGGGACAGGGGGTGGCTACACCTTC.

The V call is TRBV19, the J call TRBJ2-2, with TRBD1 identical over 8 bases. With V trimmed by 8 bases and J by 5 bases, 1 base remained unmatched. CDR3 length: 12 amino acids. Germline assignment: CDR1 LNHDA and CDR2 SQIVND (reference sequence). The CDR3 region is CASRTGTGELFF. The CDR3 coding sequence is TGTGCCAGTCGGACAGGGACCGGGGAGCTGTTTTTT.

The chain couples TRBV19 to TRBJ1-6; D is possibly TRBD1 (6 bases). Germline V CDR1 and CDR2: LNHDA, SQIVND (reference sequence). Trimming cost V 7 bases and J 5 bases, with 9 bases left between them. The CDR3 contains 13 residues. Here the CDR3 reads CASKGTHNSPLHF. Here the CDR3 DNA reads TGTGCCAGTAAAGGGACACATAATTCACCCCTCCACTTT.

CDR3 in amino acids: CASSQIGGGAGGYTF. DNA for the CDR3: TGCGCCAGCAGCCAAATAGGGGGGGGCGCGGGGGGCTACACCTTC. This chain connects TRBV4-1 to TRBJ1-2; a weak D match, TRBD1 (6 bases). Germline assignment: CDR1 MGHRA and CDR2 YSYEKL. V lost 2 bases to trimming and J lost 8 bases, with 18 bases between them. The CDR3 contains 15 residues.

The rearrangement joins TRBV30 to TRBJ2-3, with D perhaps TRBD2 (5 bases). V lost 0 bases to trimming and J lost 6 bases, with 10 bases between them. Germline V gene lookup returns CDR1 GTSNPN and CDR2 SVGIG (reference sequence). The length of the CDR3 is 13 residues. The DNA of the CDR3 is TGTGCCTGGAGTGTAACGAGGAGGGATACGCAGTATTTT. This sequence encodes CAWSVTRRDTQYF.